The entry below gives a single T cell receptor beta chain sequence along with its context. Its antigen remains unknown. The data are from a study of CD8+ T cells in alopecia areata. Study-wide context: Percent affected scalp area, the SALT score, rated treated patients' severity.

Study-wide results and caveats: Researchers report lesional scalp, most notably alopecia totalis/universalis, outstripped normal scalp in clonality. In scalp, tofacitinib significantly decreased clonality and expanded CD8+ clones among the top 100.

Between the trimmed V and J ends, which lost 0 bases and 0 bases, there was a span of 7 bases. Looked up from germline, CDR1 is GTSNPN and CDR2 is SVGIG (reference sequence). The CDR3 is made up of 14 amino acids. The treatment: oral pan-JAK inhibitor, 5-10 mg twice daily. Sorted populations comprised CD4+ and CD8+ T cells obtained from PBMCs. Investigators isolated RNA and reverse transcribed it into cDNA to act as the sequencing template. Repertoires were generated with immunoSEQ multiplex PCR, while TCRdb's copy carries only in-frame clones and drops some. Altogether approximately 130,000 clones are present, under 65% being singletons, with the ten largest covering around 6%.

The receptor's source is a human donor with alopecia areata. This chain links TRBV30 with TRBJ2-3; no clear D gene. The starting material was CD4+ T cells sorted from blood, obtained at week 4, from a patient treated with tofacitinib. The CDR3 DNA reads TGTGCCTGGAGTGTACCAACTAGCACAGATACGCAGTATTTT. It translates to CAWSVPTSTDTQYF.